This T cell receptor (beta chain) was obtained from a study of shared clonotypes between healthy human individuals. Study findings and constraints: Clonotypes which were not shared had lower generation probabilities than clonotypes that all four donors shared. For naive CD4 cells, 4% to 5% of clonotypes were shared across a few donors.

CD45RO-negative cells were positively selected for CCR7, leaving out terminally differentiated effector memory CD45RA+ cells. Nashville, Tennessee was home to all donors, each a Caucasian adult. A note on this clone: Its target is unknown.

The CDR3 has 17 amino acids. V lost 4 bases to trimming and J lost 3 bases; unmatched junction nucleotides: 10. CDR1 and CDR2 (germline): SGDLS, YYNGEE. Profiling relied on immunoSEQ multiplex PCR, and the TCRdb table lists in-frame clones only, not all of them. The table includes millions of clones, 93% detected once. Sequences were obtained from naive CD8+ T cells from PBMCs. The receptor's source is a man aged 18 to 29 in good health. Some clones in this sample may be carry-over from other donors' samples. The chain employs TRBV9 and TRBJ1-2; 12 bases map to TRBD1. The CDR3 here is CASSPSGTGGADYGYTF. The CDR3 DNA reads TGTGCCAGCAGCCCCTCCGGGACAGGGGGCGCTGACTATGGCTACACCTTC.